This T cell receptor (beta chain) derives from a study of blood T cell repertoires in COVID-19. Study summary: The samples span acute and convalescent COVID-19 from the United States, Italy and Spain.

Per the study methods: Amplified reference gene primers provided the basis for estimating nucleated cell counts. Profiling relied on immunoSEQ multiplex PCR, and the TCRdb table lists in-frame clones only, not all of them. D and trimming come from the DNA, and the V and J calls and clone size come from that table. The sample lists roughly 200,000 clones; more than 75% were seen once. The CDR3 spans 13 residues. Trimming cost V 3 bases and J 3 bases, with 9 bases left between them. In germline, CDR1 is SGHTA, CDR2 FQGNSA. The chain recombines TRBV7-2 with TRBJ2-7; the D gene is possibly TRBD2 (5 bases). The sequenced material came from peripheral blood. The source is a man in his forties or fifties with active or convalescent COVID-19. This chain's CDR3 is CASSLMTNYEQYF. In nucleotides, the CDR3 is TGTGCCAGCAGCTTGATGACTAACTACGAGCAGTACTTC.